A selection of T cell receptor beta chains follows, all from one sample in a study of T cells in Graves' hyperthyroidism and ophthalmopathy. From the multiplex PCR reads, TCRdb called clonotypes with MiXCR, one entry per CDR3 protein. The sample holds about 290,000 distinct CDR3 sequences; roughly 15% are singletons and the top ten take roughly 7.7%. Material for sequencing was blood. The source of these receptors is a middle-aged woman with Graves' hyperthyroidism. Each CDR3 is given with its conserved first and last residue. Where a row states a size, it is once, few, many or the class of an expanded clone; other rows omit it.

CDR3 | J | V | size
CASSAASTSGTYNEQFF | TRBJ2-1 | TRBV2 | many
CASSLGRTGELFF | TRBJ2-2 | TRBV5-1 | few
CASSGTGQGYGEQFF | TRBJ2-1 | TRBV2 | few
CASSYSRLYEQYF | TRBJ2-7 | TRBV6-2/TRBV6-3 | .
CASSFSGGLPEVNKQFF | TRBJ2-1 | TRBV7-6 | .
CSAMDTLSAQHF | TRBJ1-5 | TRBV20-1 | many
CASSDPQGIGELFF | TRBJ2-2 | TRBV25-1 | few
CASRGQGTGQETQYF | TRBJ2-5 | TRBV28 | .
CASGTCPIDEGYQPQHF | TRBJ1-5 | TRBV6-4 | many
CASSTQQVAKNIQYF | TRBJ2-4 | TRBV6-2/TRBV6-3 | many
CASSPSRRDQLQETQYF | TRBJ2-5 | TRBV12-3/TRBV12-4 | many
CASSPGHDNQPQHF | TRBJ1-5 | TRBV5-1 | many
CASSFLGDPSLNEQYF | TRBJ2-7 | TRBV5-6 | few
CASSEQGLGEKLFF | TRBJ1-4 | TRBV6-4 | .
CASSLRRNEQFF | TRBJ2-1 | TRBV3-1 | many
CASGLAKNNEQFF | TRBJ2-1 | TRBV27 | .
CASRINRAGAVGNEQFF | TRBJ2-1 | TRBV6-1 | many
CASKDSYNEQFF | TRBJ2-1 | TRBV6-1 | .
CASSNGPGHSGNTIYF | TRBJ1-3 | TRBV12-3/TRBV12-4 | many
CASKPGQGSGELFF | TRBJ2-2 | TRBV6-1 | many
CASSAGTENEKLFF | TRBJ1-4 | TRBV28 | many
CASNGGRFFAGELFF | TRBJ2-2 | TRBV28 | many
CATSDTGLAGYNEQFF | TRBJ2-1 | TRBV24-1 | .
CASSSGQGGAAFF | TRBJ1-1 | TRBV7-2 | many
CASQETGGYTF | TRBJ1-2 | TRBV19 | .
CASSLGGLAGPSNHEQYF | TRBJ2-7 | TRBV28 | .
CASTSTGARGGEQFF | TRBJ2-1 | TRBV19 | few
CASGGTALSYNSPLHF | TRBJ1-6 | TRBV27 | few
CASSVSDRSDQPQHF | TRBJ1-5 | TRBV9 | .
CAWSGQGNQPQHF | TRBJ1-5 | TRBV30 | many
CASKKELNTEAFF | TRBJ1-1 | TRBV6-1 | many
CASSSSGVGTDTQYF | TRBJ2-3 | TRBV6-5 | .
CASSSPTAEQFF | TRBJ2-1 | TRBV6-1 | many
CASSPGGSWALQYF | TRBJ2-5 | TRBV12-3/TRBV12-4 | many
CASSAHRDADTQYF | TRBJ2-3 | TRBV12-3/TRBV12-4 | few
CASMTADRYDDEQFF | TRBJ2-1 | TRBV6-1 | .
CASSLNAVSTDTQYF | TRBJ2-3 | TRBV11-2 | many
CASTFFQAGYTF | TRBJ1-2 | TRBV2 | many
CASSKTGDGFYEQYF | TRBJ2-7 | TRBV9 | .
CASSEPNAATDTQYF | TRBJ2-3 | TRBV2 | many
CASSLFGRDNEQFF | TRBJ2-1 | TRBV27 | many
CSARSGVNSPLHF | TRBJ1-6 | TRBV20-1 | many
CASSQGQAGGDEQFF | TRBJ2-1 | TRBV4-1 | few
CASSEGQVFFLGDQPQHF | TRBJ1-5 | TRBV10-3 | .
CASTPGRGQGETQYF | TRBJ2-5 | TRBV7-9 | many
CASSSDRSNYGYTF | TRBJ1-2 | TRBV5-6 | many
CASRTSGSLTDTQYF | TRBJ2-3 | TRBV19 | many
CSATNTFEAFF | TRBJ1-1 | TRBV20-1 | many
CSARGLAGAQETQYF | TRBJ2-5 | TRBV20-1 | many
CASQSGSIGTDTQYF | TRBJ2-3 | TRBV7-9 | many
CASSFVSGRLSEQYF | TRBJ2-7 | TRBV28 | many
CASSQALAVGEETQYF | TRBJ2-5 | TRBV7-3 | .
CASSSETNEKLFF | TRBJ1-4 | TRBV7-9 | many
CVITGTGNQAFF | TRBJ1-1 | TRBV6-1 | many
CASSESFRSSGNTIYF | TRBJ1-3 | TRBV6-1 | .
CASTELAPPHEQFF | TRBJ2-1 | TRBV7-9 | many
CASSPRAGLAGYGEQFF | TRBJ2-1 | TRBV4-1 | .